Listed below are T cell receptor beta chains from one sample, sequenced in a study of blood T cell repertoires in COVID-19. The method was immunoSEQ multiplex PCR; TCRdb's version includes in-frame clones alone and lacks a portion of them. Here the sample spans 120,000 to 150,000 clones, roughly 80% being singletons. Sequences were obtained from peripheral blood. The receptors here all came from a woman in her thirties or forties with active or convalescent COVID-19. The CDR3 runs from the conserved cysteine through the conserved F or W. The D gene is left open where the match is weak. Clone size is shown for a subset of rows, as once, few, many or a class of expanded clone.

size	V	D	J	DNA	CDR3
-	TRBV5-1	TRBD2	TRBJ2-3	TGCGCCAGCAGACTGACGGGACTAGCAACCGATACGCAGTATTTT	CASRLTGLATDTQYF
-	TRBV29-1	TRBD1	TRBJ1-1	TGCAGCGTTATCCTCAGGGGGGCTGAAGCTTTCTTT	CSVILRGAEAFF
-	TRBV6-5	TRBD1	TRBJ2-1	TGTGCCAGCACCTTAAGGGACAGGGGCTACAATGAGCAGTTCTTC	CASTLRDRGYNEQFF
-	TRBV4-3	-	TRBJ1-1	TGCGCCAGCAGCCGAGAAATGGGCGGGACTCCGATGAACACTGAAGCTTTCTTT	CASSREMGGTPMNTEAFF
-	TRBV5-6	TRBD2	TRBJ2-3	TGTGCCAGCAGCCACCGGATAGCGGGGGGGATACGCACAGATACGCAGTATTTT	CASSHRIAGGIRTDTQYF
-	TRBV9	TRBD2	TRBJ2-1	TGTGCCAGCAGCGTAGGACCTAGCGGGAGGGCCCATGAGCAGTTCTTC	CASSVGPSGRAHEQFF
-	TRBV5-1	-	TRBJ2-2	TGCGCCAGCAGCTCAGGACAGATCACCGGGGAGCTGTTTTTT	CASSSGQITGELFF
-	TRBV10-3	TRBD1	TRBJ1-2	TGTGCCATCACCGAGGGGGCTGGTGGCTACACCTTC	CAITEGAGGYTF
few	TRBV19	-	TRBJ1-4	TGTGCCAGTAGTAGCGGGAGGCACAATGAAAAACTGTTTTTT	CASSSGRHNEKLFF
-	TRBV10-1	TRBD2	TRBJ2-1	TGCGCCAGTTCAGGGACTAGCCCCTTCTTGGATGAGCAGTTCTTC	CASSGTSPFLDEQFF
-	TRBV25-1	TRBD2	TRBJ2-7	TGTGCCAGCAGTGAATCGGGCCAGGGAGGGAACGAGCAGTACTTC	CASSESGQGGNEQYF
-	TRBV6-5	TRBD1	TRBJ1-2	TGTGCCAGCAGCCAACAGGGGGCTCTCGGCTACACCTTC	CASSQQGALGYTF
-	TRBV7-2	-	TRBJ2-5	TGTGCCAGCAGCTTAGCGGGCCGTCGAGAGACCCAGTACTTC	CASSLAGRRETQYF
-	TRBV6-5	TRBD1	TRBJ1-5	TGTGCCAGCAGTTACGGGACAGGGGCACTCAATCAGCCCCAGCATTTT	CASSYGTGALNQPQHF
-	TRBV30	-	TRBJ1-5	TGTGCCTGGAGTGTAGGGGAAACTCAGCCCCAGCATTTT	CAWSVGETQPQHF
few	TRBV18	TRBD1	TRBJ2-6	TGTGCCAGCTCACCACAATCCGGGACAGGAAGGGCCAACGTCCTGACTTTC	CASSPQSGTGRANVLTF
many	TRBV5-1	TRBD1	TRBJ1-1	TGCGCCAGCAGCCAAAAGGGACAGGGGGCCGCTGAAGCTTTCTTT	CASSQKGQGAAEAFF
-	TRBV5-1	TRBD1	TRBJ1-2	TGCGCCAGCAGCTTGCTTCCACAGGGGAACTATGGCTACACCTTC	CASSLLPQGNYGYTF
-	TRBV6-2/TRBV6-3	TRBD2	TRBJ2-1	TGTGCCAGCAGCCAGGGGACTAGCGGGACAAATGAGCAGTTCTTC	CASSQGTSGTNEQFF
few	TRBV5-5	-	TRBJ1-1	TGTGCCAGCAGCCCCCGCCCGTTACGGGTGAACACTGAAGCTTTCTTT	CASSPRPLRVNTEAFF
once	TRBV29-1	-	TRBJ1-2	TGCAGCGTTGCCTACGGGGGGGATGGCTACACCTTC	CSVAYGGDGYTF
-	TRBV7-2	TRBD1	TRBJ1-2	TGTGCCAGCAGCCCTAGGCGACACAGGGGGAGGTATGGCTACACCTTC	CASSPRRHRGRYGYTF